The clone carrying this TCR beta chain was observed many times. Antigen specificity is unknown. Unique molecular identifiers were incorporated into the prepared TCRbeta library. TCRdb analysed the PCR reads with MiXCR anew, one entry per CDR3 protein. The sample yields approximately 110,000 distinct CDR3 sequences, 23% seen once. This specimen comes from a study of T-cell reconstitution after alpha-beta-depleted transplantation in children. Study observations and caveats: It was newly produced T cells that mostly accounted for T-cell counts and diversity one year after transplant. Diversity of TCRbeta at day 60 was high in some patients, arising from surviving recipient T cells and thymic progenitors. Reportedly, alpha-beta T cells present about two months post-transplant originated from several hundred expanded clones of graft origin.

The clonotype was recovered from a male patient between 2 and 9 years old who had a stem cell transplant for chronic granulomatous disease, so the T cells may come from the graft donor. Material: PBMCs, mostly from graft donor cells, obtained 180 days after TCRalphabeta/CD19-depleted stem cell transplant.

The CDR3 region is CASTLGGRGGQPQHF. CDR3 sequence (DNA): TGTGCCAGTACCCTGGGAGGCCGGGGCGGTCAGCCCCAGCATTTT. The V gene is TRBV19, the J gene TRBJ1-5, with D perhaps TRBD1 (5 bases). Germline V lookup: CDR1 LNHDA, CDR2 SQIVND (reference sequence). The CDR3 contains 15 residues. Trimming shortened V by 7 bases and J by 6 bases, and 19 bases separated the two germline ends.